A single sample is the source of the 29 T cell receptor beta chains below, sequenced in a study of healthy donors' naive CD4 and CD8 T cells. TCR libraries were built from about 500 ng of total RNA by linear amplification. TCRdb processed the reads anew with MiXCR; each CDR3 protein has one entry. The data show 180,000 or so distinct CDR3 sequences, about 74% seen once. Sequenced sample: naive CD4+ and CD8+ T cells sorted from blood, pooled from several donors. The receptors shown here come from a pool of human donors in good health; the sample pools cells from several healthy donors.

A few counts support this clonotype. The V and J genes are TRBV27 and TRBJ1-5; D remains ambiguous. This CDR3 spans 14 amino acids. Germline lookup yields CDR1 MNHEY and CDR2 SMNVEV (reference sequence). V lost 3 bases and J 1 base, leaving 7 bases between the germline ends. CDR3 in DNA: TGTGCCAGCAGTTTCCCCGGGAGCAATCAGCCCCAGCATTTT. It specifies CASSFPGSNQPQHF.

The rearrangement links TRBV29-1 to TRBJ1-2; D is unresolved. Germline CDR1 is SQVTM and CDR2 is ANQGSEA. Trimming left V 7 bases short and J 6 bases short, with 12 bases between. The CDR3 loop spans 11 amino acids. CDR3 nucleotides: TGCAGCGCCATAGGCGATAATGGCTACACCTTC. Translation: CSAIGDNGYTF.

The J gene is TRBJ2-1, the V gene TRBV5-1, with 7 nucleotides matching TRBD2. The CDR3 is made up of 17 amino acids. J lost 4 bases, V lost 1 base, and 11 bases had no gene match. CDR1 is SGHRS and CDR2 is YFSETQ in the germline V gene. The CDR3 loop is CASSLSSPRTRYNEQFF. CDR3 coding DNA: TGCGCCAGCAGCTTGAGTTCTCCCAGGACTAGATACAATGAGCAGTTCTTC. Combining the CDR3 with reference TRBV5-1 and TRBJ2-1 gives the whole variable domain KAGVTQTPRYLIKTRGQQVTLSCSPISGHRSVSWYQQTPGQGLQFLFEYFSETQRNKGNFPGRFSGRQFSNSRSEMNVSTLELGDSALYLCASSLSSPRTRYNEQFFGPGTRLTVL.

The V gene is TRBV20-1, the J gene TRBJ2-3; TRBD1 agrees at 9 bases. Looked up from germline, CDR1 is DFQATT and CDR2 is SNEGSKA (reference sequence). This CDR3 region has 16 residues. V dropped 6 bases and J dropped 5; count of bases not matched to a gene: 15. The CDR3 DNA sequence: TGCAGTGCCCAAGATACAACAGGGGGCGGGAGAGATACGCAGTATTTT. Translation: CSAQDTTGGGRDTQYF.

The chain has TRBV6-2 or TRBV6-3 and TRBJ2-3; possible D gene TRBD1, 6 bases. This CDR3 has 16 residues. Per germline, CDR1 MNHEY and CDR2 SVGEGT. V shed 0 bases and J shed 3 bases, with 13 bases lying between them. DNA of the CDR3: TGTGCCAGCAGTTACTCGAGAGGGACATGGACAGATACGCAGTATTTT. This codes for CASSYSRGTWTDTQYF.

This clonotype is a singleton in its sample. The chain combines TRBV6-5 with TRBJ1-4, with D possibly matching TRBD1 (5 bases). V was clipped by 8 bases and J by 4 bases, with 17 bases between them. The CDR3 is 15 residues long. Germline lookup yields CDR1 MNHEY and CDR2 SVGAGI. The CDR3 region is CASSPSGTYNEKLFF. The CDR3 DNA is TGTGCCAGCTCACCCTCCGGGACGTATAATGAAAAACTGTTTTTT.

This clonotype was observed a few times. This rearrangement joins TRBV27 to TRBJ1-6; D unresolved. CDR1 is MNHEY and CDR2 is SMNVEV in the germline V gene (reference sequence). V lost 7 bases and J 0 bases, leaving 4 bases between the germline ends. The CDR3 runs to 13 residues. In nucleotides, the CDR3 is TGTGCCAGCACCGGCTCCTATAATTCACCCCTCCACTTT. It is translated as CASTGSYNSPLHF.

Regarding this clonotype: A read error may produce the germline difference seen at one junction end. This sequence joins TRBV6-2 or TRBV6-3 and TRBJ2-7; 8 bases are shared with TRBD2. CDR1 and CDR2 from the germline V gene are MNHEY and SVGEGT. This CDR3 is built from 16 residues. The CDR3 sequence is CASSYESGSGTYKQYF. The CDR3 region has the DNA TGTGCCAGCAGTTACGAAAGCGGGAGTGGAACCTACAAGCAGTACTTC.

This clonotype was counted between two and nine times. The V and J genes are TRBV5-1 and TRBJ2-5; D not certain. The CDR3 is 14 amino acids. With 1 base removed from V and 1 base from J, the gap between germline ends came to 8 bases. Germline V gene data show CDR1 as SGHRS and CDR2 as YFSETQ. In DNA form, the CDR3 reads TGCGCCAGCAGCTTGATTACAGTCCAAGAGACCCAGTACTTC. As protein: CASSLITVQETQYF. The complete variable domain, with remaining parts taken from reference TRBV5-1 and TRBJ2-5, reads KAGVTQTPRYLIKTRGQQVTLSCSPISGHRSVSWYQQTPGQGLQFLFEYFSETQRNKGNFPGRFSGRQFSNSRSEMNVSTLELGDSALYLCASSLITVQETQYFGPGTRLLVL.

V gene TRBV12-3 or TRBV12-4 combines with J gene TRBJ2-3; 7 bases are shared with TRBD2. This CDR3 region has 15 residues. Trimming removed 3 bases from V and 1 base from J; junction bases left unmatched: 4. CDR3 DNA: TGTGCCAGCAGTTTGGGCGGGAGCGGCACAGATACGCAGTATTTT. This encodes CASSLGGSGTDTQYF.

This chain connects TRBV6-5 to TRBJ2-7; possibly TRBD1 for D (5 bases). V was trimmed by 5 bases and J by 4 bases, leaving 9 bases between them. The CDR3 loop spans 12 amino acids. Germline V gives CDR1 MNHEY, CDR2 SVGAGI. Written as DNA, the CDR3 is TGTGCCAGCAGTCACAGGATATACGAGCAGTACGTC. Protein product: CASSHRIYEQYV.

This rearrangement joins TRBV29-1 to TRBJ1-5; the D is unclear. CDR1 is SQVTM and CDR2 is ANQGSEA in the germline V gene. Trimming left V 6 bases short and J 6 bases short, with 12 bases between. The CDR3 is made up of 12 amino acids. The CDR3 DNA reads TGCAGCGTAACGGACGGCCTTCAGCCCCAGCATTTT. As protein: CSVTDGLQPQHF.

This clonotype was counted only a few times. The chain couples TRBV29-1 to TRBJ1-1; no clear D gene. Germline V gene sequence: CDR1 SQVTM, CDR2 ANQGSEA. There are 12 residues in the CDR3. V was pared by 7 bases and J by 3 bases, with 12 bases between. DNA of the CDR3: TGCAGCGGCACGACACCCGACACTGAAGCTTTCTTT. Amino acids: CSGTTPDTEAFF.

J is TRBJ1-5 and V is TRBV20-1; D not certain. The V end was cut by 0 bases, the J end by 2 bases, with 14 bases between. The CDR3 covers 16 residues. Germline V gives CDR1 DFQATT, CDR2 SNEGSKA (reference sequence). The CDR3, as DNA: TGCAGTGCTAGAGATCCCACGGGGTTTGGCAATCAGCCCCAGCATTTT. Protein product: CSARDPTGFGNQPQHF.

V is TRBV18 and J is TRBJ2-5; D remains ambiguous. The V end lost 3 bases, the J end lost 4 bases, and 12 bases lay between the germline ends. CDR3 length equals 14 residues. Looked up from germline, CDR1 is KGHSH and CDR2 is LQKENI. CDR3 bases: TGTGCCAGCTCACCTAAGAGGCTGGCAGAGACCCAGTACTTC. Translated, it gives CASSPKRLAETQYF.

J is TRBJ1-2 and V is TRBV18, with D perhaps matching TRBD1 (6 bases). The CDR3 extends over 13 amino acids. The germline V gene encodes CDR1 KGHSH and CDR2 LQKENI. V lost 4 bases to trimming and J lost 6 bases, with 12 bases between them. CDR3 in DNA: TGTGCCAGCTCACGTACAGGGTCGGATGGCTACACCTTC. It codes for CASSRTGSDGYTF.

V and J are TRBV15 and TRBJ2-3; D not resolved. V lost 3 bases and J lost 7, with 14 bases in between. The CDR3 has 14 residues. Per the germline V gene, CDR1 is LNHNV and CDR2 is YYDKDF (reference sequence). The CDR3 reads CATSRWAASNTQYF. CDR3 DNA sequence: TGTGCCACCAGCAGGTGGGCAGCCTCGAATACGCAGTATTTT.

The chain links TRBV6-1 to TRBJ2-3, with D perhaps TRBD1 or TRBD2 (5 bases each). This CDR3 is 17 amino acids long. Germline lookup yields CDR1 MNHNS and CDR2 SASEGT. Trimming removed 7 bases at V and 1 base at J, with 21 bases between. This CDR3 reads CASIRLPGTPGTDTQYF. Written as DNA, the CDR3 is TGTGCCAGCATTCGACTTCCCGGGACCCCAGGCACAGATACGCAGTATTTT.

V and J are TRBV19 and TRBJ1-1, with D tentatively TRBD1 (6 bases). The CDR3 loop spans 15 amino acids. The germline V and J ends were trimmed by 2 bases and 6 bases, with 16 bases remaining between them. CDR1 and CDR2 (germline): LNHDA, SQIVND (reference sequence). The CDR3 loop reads CASSIQGRRGAEAFF. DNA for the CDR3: TGTGCCAGTAGTATACAGGGGAGGCGTGGAGCTGAAGCTTTCTTT.

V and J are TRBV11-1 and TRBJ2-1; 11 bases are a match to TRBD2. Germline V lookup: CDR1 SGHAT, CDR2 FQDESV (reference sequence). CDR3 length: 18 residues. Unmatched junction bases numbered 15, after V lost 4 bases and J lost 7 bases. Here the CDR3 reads CASSYNPSVTSGRNEQFF. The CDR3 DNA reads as TGTGCCAGCAGCTATAACCCCTCGGTCACTAGCGGGAGAAATGAGCAGTTCTTC.

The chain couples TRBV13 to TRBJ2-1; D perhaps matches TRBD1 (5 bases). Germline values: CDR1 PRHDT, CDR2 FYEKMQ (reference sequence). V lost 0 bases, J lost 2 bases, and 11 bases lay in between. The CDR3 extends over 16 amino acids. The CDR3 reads CASSLGASGTYNEQFF. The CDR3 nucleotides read TGTGCCAGCAGCTTAGGGGCTTCAGGGACCTACAATGAGCAGTTCTTC. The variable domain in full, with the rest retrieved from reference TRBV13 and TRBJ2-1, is AAGVIQSPRHLIKEKRETATLKCYPIPRHDTVYWYQQGPGQDPQFLISFYEKMQSDKGSIPDRFSAQQFSDYHSELNMSSLELGDSALYFCASSLGASGTYNEQFFGPGTRLTVL.

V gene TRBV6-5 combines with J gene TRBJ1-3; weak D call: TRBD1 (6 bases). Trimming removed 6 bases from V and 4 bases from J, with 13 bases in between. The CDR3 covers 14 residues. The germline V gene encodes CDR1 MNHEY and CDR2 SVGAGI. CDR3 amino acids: CASRSTGRGNTIYF. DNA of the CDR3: TGTGCCAGCAGATCAACAGGGAGGGGAAACACCATATATTTT.

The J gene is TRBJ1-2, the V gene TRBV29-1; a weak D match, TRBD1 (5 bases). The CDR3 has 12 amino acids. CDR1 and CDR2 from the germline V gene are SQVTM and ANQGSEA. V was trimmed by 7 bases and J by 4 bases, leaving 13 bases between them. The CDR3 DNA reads TGCAGCGCTGTAACAGGCCTCTATGGCTACACCTTC. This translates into CSAVTGLYGYTF. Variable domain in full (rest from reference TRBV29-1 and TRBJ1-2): SAVISQKPSRDICQRGTSLTIQCQVDSQVTMMFWYRQQPGQSLTLIATANQGSEATYESGFVIDKFPISRPNLTFSTLTVSNMSPEDSSIYLCSAVTGLYGYTFGSGTRLTVV.

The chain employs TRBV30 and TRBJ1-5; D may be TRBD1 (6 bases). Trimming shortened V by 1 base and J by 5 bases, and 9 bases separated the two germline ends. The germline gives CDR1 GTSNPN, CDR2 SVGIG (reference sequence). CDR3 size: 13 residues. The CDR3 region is CAWSGTDDQPQHF. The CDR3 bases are TGTGCCTGGAGTGGGACAGACGATCAGCCCCAGCATTTT. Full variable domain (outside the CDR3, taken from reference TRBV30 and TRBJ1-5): SQTIHQWPATLVQPVGSPLSLECTVEGTSNPNLYWYRQAAGRGLQLLFYSVGIGQISSEVPQNLSASRPQDRQFILSSKKLLLSDSGFYLCAWSGTDDQPQHFGDGTRLSIL.

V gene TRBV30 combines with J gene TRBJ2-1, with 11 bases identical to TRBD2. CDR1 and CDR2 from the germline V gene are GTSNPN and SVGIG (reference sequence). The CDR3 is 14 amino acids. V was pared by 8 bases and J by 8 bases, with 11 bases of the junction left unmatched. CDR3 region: CATPASGRYDEQFF. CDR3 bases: TGTGCCACCCCGGCTAGCGGGAGGTACGATGAGCAGTTCTTC.

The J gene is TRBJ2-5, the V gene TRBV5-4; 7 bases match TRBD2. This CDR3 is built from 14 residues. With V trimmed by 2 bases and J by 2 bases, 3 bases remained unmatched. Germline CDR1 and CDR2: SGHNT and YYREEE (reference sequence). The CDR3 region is CASSLGGSQETQYF. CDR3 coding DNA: TGTGCCAGCAGCTTAGGCGGGAGTCAAGAGACCCAGTACTTC.

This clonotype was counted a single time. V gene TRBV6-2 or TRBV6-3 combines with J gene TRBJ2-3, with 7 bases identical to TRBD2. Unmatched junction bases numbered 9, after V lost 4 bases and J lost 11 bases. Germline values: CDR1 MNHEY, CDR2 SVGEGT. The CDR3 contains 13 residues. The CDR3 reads CASSSTAGARQYF. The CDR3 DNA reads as TGTGCCAGCAGTTCTACCGCGGGAGCTAGGCAGTATTTT.

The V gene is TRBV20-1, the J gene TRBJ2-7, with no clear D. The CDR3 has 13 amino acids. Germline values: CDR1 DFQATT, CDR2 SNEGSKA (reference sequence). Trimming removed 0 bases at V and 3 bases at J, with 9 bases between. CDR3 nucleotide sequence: TGCAGTGCTAGAGATAGTGAGTTCTACGAGCAGTACTTC. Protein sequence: CSARDSEFYEQYF.

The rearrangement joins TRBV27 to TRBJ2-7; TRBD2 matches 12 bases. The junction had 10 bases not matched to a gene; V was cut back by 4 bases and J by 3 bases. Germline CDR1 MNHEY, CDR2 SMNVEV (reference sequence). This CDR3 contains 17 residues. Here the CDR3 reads CASSSSRLAGDYYEQYF. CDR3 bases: TGTGCCAGCAGTTCGAGTCGACTAGCGGGGGATTACTACGAGCAGTACTTC.